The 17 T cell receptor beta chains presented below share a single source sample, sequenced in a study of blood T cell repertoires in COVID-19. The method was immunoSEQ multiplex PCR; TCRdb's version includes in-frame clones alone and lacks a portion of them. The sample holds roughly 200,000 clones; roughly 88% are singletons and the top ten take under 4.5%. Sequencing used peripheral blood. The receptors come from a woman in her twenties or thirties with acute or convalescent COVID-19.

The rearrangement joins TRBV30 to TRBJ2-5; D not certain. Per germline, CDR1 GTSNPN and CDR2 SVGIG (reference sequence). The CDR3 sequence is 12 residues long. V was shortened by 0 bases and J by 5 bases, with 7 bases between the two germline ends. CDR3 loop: CAWSVLRETQYF. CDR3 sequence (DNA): TGTGCCTGGAGTGTACTACGGGAGACCCAGTACTTC.

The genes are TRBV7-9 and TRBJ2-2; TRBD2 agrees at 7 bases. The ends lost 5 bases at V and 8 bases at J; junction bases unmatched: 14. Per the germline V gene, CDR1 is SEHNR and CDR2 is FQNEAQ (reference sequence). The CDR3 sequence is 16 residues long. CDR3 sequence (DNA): TGTGCCAGCAGCACAAAAGGCGGGAGCGCCCGGGGGGAGCTGTTTTTT. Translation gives CASSTKGGSARGELFF.

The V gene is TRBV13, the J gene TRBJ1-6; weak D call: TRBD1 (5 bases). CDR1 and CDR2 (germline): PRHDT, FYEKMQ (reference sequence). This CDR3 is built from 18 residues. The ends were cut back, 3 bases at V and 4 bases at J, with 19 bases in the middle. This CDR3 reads CASSLGQGGAPYNSPLHF. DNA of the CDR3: TGTGCCAGCAGCTTGGGGCAGGGAGGGGCCCCATATAATTCACCCCTCCACTTT.

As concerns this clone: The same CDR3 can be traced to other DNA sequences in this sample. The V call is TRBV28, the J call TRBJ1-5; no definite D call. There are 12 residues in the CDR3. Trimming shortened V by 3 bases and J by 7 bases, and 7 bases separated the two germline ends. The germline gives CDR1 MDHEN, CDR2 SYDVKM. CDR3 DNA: TGTGCCAGCAGTTTCCTAAACCAGCCCCAGCATTTT. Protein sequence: CASSFLNQPQHF.

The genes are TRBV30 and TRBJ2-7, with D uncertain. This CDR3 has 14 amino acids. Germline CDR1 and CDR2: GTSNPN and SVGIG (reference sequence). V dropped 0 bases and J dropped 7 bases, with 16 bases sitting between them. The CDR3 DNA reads TGTGCCTGGAGTGTAGGCCAGGTAATTACAGAGCAGTACTTC. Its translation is CAWSVGQVITEQYF.

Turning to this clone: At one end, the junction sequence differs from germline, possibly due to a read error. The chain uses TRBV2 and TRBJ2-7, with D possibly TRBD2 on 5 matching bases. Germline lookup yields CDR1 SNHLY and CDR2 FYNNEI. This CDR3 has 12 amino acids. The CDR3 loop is CASRDSSHEQYF. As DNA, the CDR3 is TGTGCCAGCAGGGACTCCTCCCACGAGCAGTACTTC.

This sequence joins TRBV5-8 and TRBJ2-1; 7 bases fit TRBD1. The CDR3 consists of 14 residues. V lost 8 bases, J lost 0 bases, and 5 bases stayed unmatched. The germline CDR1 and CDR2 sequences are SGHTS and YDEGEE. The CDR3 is CASKQGSSYNEQFF. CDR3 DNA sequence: TGTGCCAGTAAACAGGGGAGCTCCTACAATGAGCAGTTCTTC.

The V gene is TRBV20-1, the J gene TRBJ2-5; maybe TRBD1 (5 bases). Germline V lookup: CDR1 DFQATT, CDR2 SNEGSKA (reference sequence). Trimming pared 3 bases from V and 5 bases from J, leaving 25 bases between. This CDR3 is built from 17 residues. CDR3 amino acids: CSASSLYGRAMRETQYF. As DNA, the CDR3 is TGCAGTGCTAGTAGCCTTTATGGCAGGGCGATGCGGGAGACCCAGTACTTC.

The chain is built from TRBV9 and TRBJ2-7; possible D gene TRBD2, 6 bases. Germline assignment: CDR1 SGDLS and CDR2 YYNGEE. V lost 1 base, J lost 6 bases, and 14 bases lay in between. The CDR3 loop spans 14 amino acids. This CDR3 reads CASSVMGGEGEQYF. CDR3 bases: TGTGCCAGCAGCGTAATGGGGGGAGAGGGCGAGCAGTACTTC.

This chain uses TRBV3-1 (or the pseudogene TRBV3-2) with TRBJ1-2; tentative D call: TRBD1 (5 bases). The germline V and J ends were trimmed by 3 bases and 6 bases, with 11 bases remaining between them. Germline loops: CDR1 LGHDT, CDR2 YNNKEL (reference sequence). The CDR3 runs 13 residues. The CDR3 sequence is CASSHQGRDGYTF. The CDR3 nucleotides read TGTGCCAGCAGCCACCAGGGAAGGGATGGCTACACCTTC.

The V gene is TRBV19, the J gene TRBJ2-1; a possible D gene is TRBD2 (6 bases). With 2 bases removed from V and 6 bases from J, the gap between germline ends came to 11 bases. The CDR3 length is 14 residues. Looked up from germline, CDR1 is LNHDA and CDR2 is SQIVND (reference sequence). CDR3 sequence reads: CASSIQPGLNEQFF. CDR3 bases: TGTGCCAGTAGTATACAGCCGGGACTCAATGAGCAGTTCTTC.

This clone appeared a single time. The CDR3 protein is CASSRTSTPYEQYF. CDR3 DNA sequence: TGCGCCAGCAGCCGGACTAGTACCCCCTACGAGCAGTACTTC. The chain couples TRBV4-1 to TRBJ2-7, with 7 nucleotides matching TRBD2. Trimming took 4 bases from V and 2 from J; bases not matched to a gene: 5. This CDR3 is built from 14 residues. Germline lookup yields CDR1 MGHRA and CDR2 YSYEKL.

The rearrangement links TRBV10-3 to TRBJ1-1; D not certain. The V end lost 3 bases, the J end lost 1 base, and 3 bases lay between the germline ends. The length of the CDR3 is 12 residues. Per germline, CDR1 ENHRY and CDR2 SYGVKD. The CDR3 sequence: CAISDRNTEAFF. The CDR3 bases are TGTGCCATCAGTGACAGGAACACTGAAGCTTTCTTT.

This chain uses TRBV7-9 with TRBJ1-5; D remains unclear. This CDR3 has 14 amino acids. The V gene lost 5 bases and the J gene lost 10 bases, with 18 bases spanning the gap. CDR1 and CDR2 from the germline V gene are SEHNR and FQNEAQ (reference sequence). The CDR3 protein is CASSRRETNRPQHF. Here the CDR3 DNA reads TGTGCCAGCAGCCGAAGGGAGACCAATCGACCCCAGCATTTT.

DNA for the CDR3: TGTGCCAGCAGTTACTCGAGGCGGAGCTTGAACACTGAAGCTTTCTTT. It encodes CASSYSRRSLNTEAFF. This chain uses TRBV6-5 with TRBJ1-1; D is unresolved. V gave up 0 bases and J gave up 0 bases, with 11 bases separating them. The CDR3 spans 16 residues. Germline V gives CDR1 MNHEY, CDR2 SVGAGI.

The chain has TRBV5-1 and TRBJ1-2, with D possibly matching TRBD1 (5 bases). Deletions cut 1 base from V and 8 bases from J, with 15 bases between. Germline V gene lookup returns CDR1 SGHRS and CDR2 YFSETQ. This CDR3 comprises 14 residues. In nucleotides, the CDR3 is TGCGCCAGCAGCTTGTCCCTCAGGGTGAAAGGCTACACCTTC. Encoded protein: CASSLSLRVKGYTF. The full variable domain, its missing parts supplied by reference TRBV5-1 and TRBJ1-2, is KAGVTQTPRYLIKTRGQQVTLSCSPISGHRSVSWYQQTPGQGLQFLFEYFSETQRNKGNFPGRFSGRQFSNSRSEMNVSTLELGDSALYLCASSLSLRVKGYTFGSGTRLTVV.

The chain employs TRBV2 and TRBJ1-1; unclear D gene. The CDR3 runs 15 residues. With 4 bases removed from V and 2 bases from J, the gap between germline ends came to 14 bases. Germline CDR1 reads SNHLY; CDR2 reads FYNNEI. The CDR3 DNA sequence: TGTGCCAGCAGTGGTGGGCGGGCAGATAACACTGAAGCTTTCTTT. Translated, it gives CASSGGRADNTEAFF.